The 8 T cell receptor beta chains below were found in one sample sequenced in a study of T-cell memory formation after mild COVID-19. TCRdb analysed the 5' RACE reads with MiXCR anew, one entry per CDR3 protein. The sample has roughly 380,000 distinct CDR3 sequences, under 30% seen once. Sequenced sample: PBMCs or a T cell subset sorted from them (not recorded which). All receptors come from an adult woman who had mild COVID-19 (a few samples of this study predate the infection). Cell type and time point are not known.

The V and J genes are TRBV12-3 or TRBV12-4 and TRBJ2-2; 9 bases agree with TRBD1. The CDR3 has 16 residues. The ends lost 5 bases at V and 3 bases at J; junction bases unmatched: 7. The CDR3 sequence is CASSNSDRGHTGELFF. Written as DNA, the CDR3 is TGTGCCAGCAGTAACTCGGACAGGGGTCACACCGGGGAGCTGTTTTTT.

V and J are TRBV12-3 or TRBV12-4 and TRBJ2-3, with a possible D match to TRBD1 (6 bases). CDR3 length: 15 amino acids. The V end was cut by 4 bases, the J end by 0 bases, with 11 bases between. The CDR3 is CASSSSTGSTDTQYF. CDR3 DNA sequence: TGTGCCAGCAGTTCAAGCACAGGGAGCACAGATACGCAGTATTTT.

V is TRBV7-6 and J is TRBJ1-4; 8 positions agree with TRBD1. Trimming removed 5 bases from V and 7 bases from J; junction bases left unmatched: 3. The CDR3 is 13 residues long. From germline, CDR1 is SGHVS and CDR2 FNYEAQ. Here the CDR3 reads CASSRQGLEKLFF. CDR3 sequence (DNA): TGTGCCAGCAGCCGACAGGGGCTTGAAAAACTGTTTTTT.

The rearrangement links TRBV24-1 to TRBJ2-2, with D unresolved. The CDR3 covers 15 residues. Trimming removed 4 bases from V and 3 bases from J, with 11 bases in between. Germline V lookup: CDR1 KGHDR, CDR2 SFDVKD. This CDR3 reads CATSDFGWDTGELFF. CDR3 bases: TGTGCCACCAGTGACTTTGGTTGGGACACCGGGGAGCTGTTTTTT.

The sample holds a few counts of this clonotype. The CDR3 here is CSVEGLPNTEAFF. The CDR3 coding sequence is TGCAGCGTTGAAGGACTGCCGAACACTGAAGCTTTCTTT. The chain employs TRBV29-1 and TRBJ1-1; D ambiguous. The CDR3 is made up of 13 amino acids. Trimming shortened V by 1 base and J by 1 base, and 7 bases separated the two germline ends. Germline V CDR1 and CDR2: SQVTM, ANQGSEA.

The chain carries TRBV9 and TRBJ2-7, with a weak D call TRBD2 (5 bases). The CDR3 loop spans 14 amino acids. Germline CDR1 is SGDLS and CDR2 is YYNGEE. V lost 0 bases, J lost 2 bases, and 9 bases lay in between. This CDR3 is CASSVDEGPYEQYF. CDR3 nucleotides: TGTGCCAGCAGCGTAGACGAGGGTCCCTACGAGCAGTACTTC.

This clonotype was counted ten times or more. The chain links TRBV7-7 to TRBJ2-3; 10 nucleotides match TRBD1. CDR1 and CDR2 from the germline V gene are SSHAT and FNYEAQ (reference sequence). With V trimmed by 5 bases and J by 4 bases, 3 bases remained unmatched. CDR3 size: 14 residues. This CDR3 is CASSPGQGPDTQYF. In DNA, the CDR3 is TGTGCCAGCAGCCCGGGACAGGGGCCAGATACGCAGTATTTT.

The rearrangement uses TRBV4-2 and TRBJ1-1, with 11 bases lining up with TRBD1. The trim removed 4 bases at V and 6 bases at J, leaving 7 bases unmatched. This CDR3 comprises 15 residues. The germline V gene has CDR1 LGHNA and CDR2 YNFKEQ. CDR3 sequence reads: CASSPGQGESAEAFF. CDR3 coding DNA: TGTGCCAGCAGCCCGGGACAGGGGGAATCAGCTGAAGCTTTCTTT.